This passage covers 19 T cell receptor beta chains from one sample sequenced in a study of blood T cell repertoires in COVID-19. Clones were sequenced by immunoSEQ multiplex PCR, and TCRdb holds only the in-frame ones, with some missing. Found here are about 190,000 clones, roughly 90% of them singletons; the top ten hold roughly 0.56%. Specimen: peripheral blood. The receptors were sampled from a man between 45 and 60 years old with acute or convalescent COVID-19.

V is TRBV7-9 and J is TRBJ2-5; TRBD1 agrees at 12 bases. The V gene's germline CDR1 is SEHNR and CDR2 FQNEAQ (reference sequence). The CDR3 loop spans 16 amino acids. V gave up 4 bases and J gave up 5 bases; unmatched junction bases: 8. The DNA of the CDR3 is TGTGCCAGCAGCTCCCGGGACAGGGGGCCGGTTGAGACCCAGTACTTC. Its protein is CASSSRDRGPVETQYF.

The rearrangement joins TRBV2 to TRBJ1-5; TRBD1 aligns across 7 bases. Trimming took 4 bases from V and 4 from J; bases not matched to a gene: 4. CDR1 is SNHLY, CDR2 FYNNEI, per germline. This CDR3 contains 14 residues. This chain's CDR3 is CASSVETGNQPQHF. The CDR3 coding sequence is TGTGCCAGCAGTGTCGAGACAGGGAATCAGCCCCAGCATTTT. Combining the CDR3 with reference TRBV2 and TRBJ1-5 gives the whole variable domain EPEVTQTPSHQVTQMGQEVILRCVPISNHLYFYWYRQILGQKVEFLVSFYNNEISEKSEIFDDQFSVERPDGSNFTLKIRSTKLEDSAMYFCASSVETGNQPQHFGDGTRLSIL.

This sequence joins TRBV14 and TRBJ1-2; D remains ambiguous. Germline values: CDR1 SGHDN, CDR2 FVKESK. The CDR3 sequence is 15 residues long. Trimming shortened V by 1 base and J by 7 bases, and 16 bases separated the two germline ends. The CDR3 loop is CASSQVLSPPGGYTF. The CDR3 nucleotides read TGTGCCAGCAGCCAAGTCCTAAGTCCCCCGGGTGGCTACACCTTC. The full variable domain, in which reference TRBV14 and TRBJ1-2 provide the parts outside the CDR3, is EAGVTQFPSHSVIEKGQTVTLRCDPISGHDNLYWYRRVMGKEIKFLLHFVKESKQDESGMPNNRFLAERTGGTYSTLKVQPAELEDSGVYFCASSQVLSPPGGYTFGSGTRLTVV.

This clone was picked up a small number of times. This chain links TRBV5-1 with TRBJ2-7, with TRBD1 identical over 9 bases. The junction had 8 bases not matched to a gene; V was cut back by 4 bases and J by 6 bases. This CDR3 is built from 14 residues. Looked up from germline, CDR1 is SGHRS and CDR2 is YFSETQ. This chain's CDR3 is CASSPGTGSPEQYV. Here the CDR3 DNA reads TGCGCCAGCAGCCCCGGGACAGGGAGCCCCGAGCAGTACGTC.

The CDR3 DNA sequence: TGTGCCAGCAGGCGAGGGTCGGGTGAGCAGTTCTTC. It yields the protein CASRRGSGEQFF. The chain joins TRBV13 to TRBJ2-1, with a tentative D call TRBD2 (5 bases). Deletions cut 6 bases from V and 9 bases from J, with 12 bases between. This CDR3 has 12 residues. From germline, CDR1 is PRHDT and CDR2 FYEKMQ (reference sequence). Full variable domain (missing parts from reference TRBV13 and TRBJ2-1): AAGVIQSPRHLIKEKRETATLKCYPIPRHDTVYWYQQGPGQDPQFLISFYEKMQSDKGSIPDRFSAQQFSDYHSELNMSSLELGDSALYFCASRRGSGEQFFGPGTRLTVL.

The chain couples TRBV6-1 to TRBJ2-7; D call uncertain. This CDR3 is built from 15 residues. V was cut by 0 bases and J by 2 bases, with 11 bases left in between. Germline loops: CDR1 MNHNS, CDR2 SASEGT. The CDR3, as DNA: TGTGCCAGCAGTGAAGCTGGGCAGGTTCCCTACGAGCAGTACGTC. The encoded protein is CASSEAGQVPYEQYV.

The rearrangement uses TRBV4-3 and TRBJ1-2; 7 bases are shared with TRBD1. This CDR3 contains 16 residues. The V segment lost 0 bases and the J segment 2 bases; nucleotides outside the gene matches: 6. Germline V gene data show CDR1 as LGHNA and CDR2 as YSLEER. The CDR3 DNA is TGCGCCAGCAGCCAAGATGAGGGGGCGGTCAACTATGGCTACACCTTC. Protein sequence: CASSQDEGAVNYGYTF.

This chain's CDR3 is CAISGGLYNEQFF. CDR3 sequence (DNA): TGTGCCATCAGTGGAGGACTCTACAATGAGCAGTTCTTC. The V call is TRBV10-3, the J call TRBJ2-1, with a tentative D call TRBD2 (5 bases). Trimming cost V 4 bases and J 3 bases, with 7 bases left between them. Germline V gives CDR1 ENHRY, CDR2 SYGVKD. The length of the CDR3 is 13 residues.

The V gene is TRBV3-1 (or the pseudogene TRBV3-2), the J gene TRBJ1-5; 8 bases match TRBD1. V was pared by 1 base and J by 6 bases, with 2 bases of the junction left unmatched. Germline V CDR1 and CDR2: LGHDT, YNNKEL (reference sequence). The CDR3 is 14 amino acids. The DNA for the CDR3 is TGTGCCAGCAGCCAAGGGACAGGGAGTCAGCCCCAGCATTTT. It encodes CASSQGTGSQPQHF.

The chain's CDR3 is CASSARDYQSYEQYF. CDR3 DNA sequence: TGTGCCAGCAGCGCCCGGGACTATCAATCCTACGAGCAGTACTTC. The rearrangement joins TRBV9 to TRBJ2-7; 7 bases are a match to TRBD2. V was clipped by 3 bases and J by 1 base; unmatched bases: 7. This CDR3 has 15 amino acids. The germline V gene encodes CDR1 SGDLS and CDR2 YYNGEE.

The V call is TRBV28, the J call TRBJ2-7, with D possibly being TRBD1 (5 bases). V gave up 6 bases and J gave up 3 bases, with 21 bases separating them. In germline, CDR1 is MDHEN, CDR2 SYDVKM. This CDR3 spans 16 amino acids. CDR3 sequence: CASSRATEVRDYEQYF. The CDR3 DNA reads as TGTGCCAGCAGCCGAGCGACAGAGGTAAGAGACTACGAGCAGTACTTC.

The chain joins TRBV6-5 to TRBJ1-4; tentative D call: TRBD1 (6 bases). Germline CDR1 MNHEY, CDR2 SVGAGI. Trimming pared 9 bases from V and 4 bases from J, leaving 15 bases between. The CDR3 is made up of 14 amino acids. CDR3 region: CASTQRGNNEKLFF. CDR3 DNA sequence: TGTGCCAGTACGCAAAGGGGGAATAATGAAAAACTGTTTTTT.

The chain is built from TRBV28 and TRBJ2-3, with 9 bases identical to TRBD2. CDR3 size: 16 residues. The germline V gene encodes CDR1 MDHEN and CDR2 SYDVKM. J lost 7 bases, V lost 4 bases, and 12 bases had no gene match. The CDR3 nucleotides read TGTGCCAGCAGTTCGCCGGGACTAGCTAGCCCGAATACGCAGTATTTT. Translating gives CASSSPGLASPNTQYF.

In its sample, this clone was seen a few times. The V call is TRBV5-6, the J call TRBJ1-2; D unresolved. Trimming took 0 bases from V and 12 from J, leaving 15 bases between them. The CDR3 sequence is 13 residues long. The germline V gene has CDR1 SGHDT and CDR2 YYEEEE. The CDR3: CASSLGLGDGNTF. The DNA for the CDR3 is TGTGCCAGCAGCTTGGGTTTGGGAGACGGCAACACCTTC. Using reference TRBV5-6 and TRBJ1-2 for the parts outside the CDR3, the full variable domain is DAGVTQSPTHLIKTRGQQVTLRCSPKSGHDTVSWYQQALGQGPQFIFQYYEEEERQRGNFPDRFSGHQFPNYSSELNVNALLLGDSALYLCASSLGLGDGNTFGSGTRLTVV.

This rearrangement joins TRBV6-5 to TRBJ1-6; TRBD1 might be the D (6 bases). Germline V gene data show CDR1 as MNHEY and CDR2 as SVGAGI. V lost 3 bases and J 4 bases, leaving 13 bases between the germline ends. The length of the CDR3 is 16 residues. CDR3 in amino acids: CASSYGTKTYNSPLHF. In DNA, the CDR3 is TGTGCCAGCAGTTATGGGACAAAAACTTATAATTCACCCCTCCACTTT.

The chain is built from TRBV14 and TRBJ2-7; the match to TRBD2 covers 9 bases. The V gene's germline CDR1 is SGHDN and CDR2 FVKESK. The trim removed 4 bases at V and 3 bases at J, leaving 10 bases unmatched. There are 16 residues in the CDR3. For the CDR3, the DNA is TGTGCCAGCAGCCCGGGGACTCTAGCGGGGAACTACGAGCAGTACTTC. Translating gives CASSPGTLAGNYEQYF.

The V call is TRBV4-2, the J call TRBJ1-2; TRBD1 aligns across 7 bases. This CDR3 region has 15 residues. CDR1 and CDR2 from the germline V gene are LGHNA and YNFKEQ. V was pared by 4 bases and J by 8 bases, with 13 bases of the junction left unmatched. The CDR3 sequence: CASSLDRDYGSGYTF. CDR3 coding DNA: TGTGCCAGCAGCCTCGACAGGGATTATGGTTCGGGCTACACCTTC.

The rearrangement links TRBV7-6 to TRBJ2-7, with TRBD2 matching 7 bases. Looked up from germline, CDR1 is SGHVS and CDR2 is FNYEAQ. Trimming cost V 5 bases and J 2 bases; bases outside gene matches: 9. The CDR3 has 15 residues. CDR3 sequence reads: CASSTRTRGTYEQYF. The CDR3 nucleotides read TGTGCCAGCAGCACCCGGACTAGGGGAACCTACGAGCAGTACTTC.

The V gene is TRBV5-1, the J gene TRBJ2-3; D may be TRBD2 (5 bases). Germline CDR1 is SGHRS and CDR2 is YFSETQ. V was clipped by 4 bases and J by 0 bases, with 6 bases between them. This CDR3 is built from 13 residues. CDR3 in DNA: TGCGCCAGCAGCGCGGGTAGCACAGATACGCAGTATTTT. It is translated as CASSAGSTDTQYF.